This TCR beta chain was sequenced during a study of shared clonotypes between healthy human individuals. Study observations and caveats: Naive subsets generally exceeded memory subsets in estimated richness.

Germline CDR1 is SGHKS and CDR2 is YYEKEE (reference sequence). Between the trimmed V and J ends, which lost 4 bases and 5 bases, there was a span of 12 bases. This CDR3 spans 14 amino acids. Note on this clone: Its specificity is not known.

The investigators split CD4+ cells into a CD45RA+ naive subset and a CD45RA-negative memory subset. Study processing details: With immunoSEQ giving junction-only sequences and no quality scores, filtering differed. Measured with immunoSEQ multiplex PCR; TCRdb has only the in-frame clones, and not every one. That table is the source of V, J and clone size, and D and trimming were worked out from the DNA. Among roughly 1,500,000 clones listed, 98% were seen once. Sequencing used naive CD4+ T cells sorted from blood. Subset of the sample: CD45RA+ positively selected. This chain joins TRBV5-5 and TRBJ2-2, with a tentative D call TRBD1 (7 bases). The sequence was obtained from a young man in good health. The CDR3 region has the DNA TGTGCCAGCAGCCCGACAGGGAGGACCGGGGAGCTGTTTTTT. Protein: CASSPTGRTGELFF.